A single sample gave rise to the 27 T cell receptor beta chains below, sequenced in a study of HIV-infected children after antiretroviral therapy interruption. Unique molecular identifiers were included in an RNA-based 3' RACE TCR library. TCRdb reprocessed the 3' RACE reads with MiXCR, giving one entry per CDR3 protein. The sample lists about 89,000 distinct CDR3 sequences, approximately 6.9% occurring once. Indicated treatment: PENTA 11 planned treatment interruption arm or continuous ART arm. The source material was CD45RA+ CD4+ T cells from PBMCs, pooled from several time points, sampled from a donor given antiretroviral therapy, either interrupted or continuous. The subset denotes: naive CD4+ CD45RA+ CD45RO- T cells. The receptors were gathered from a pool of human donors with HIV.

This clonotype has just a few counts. The CDR3 reads CASSIRQGAFTDTQYF. The CDR3 bases are TGTGCCAGCAGCATAAGACAGGGGGCCTTCACAGATACGCAGTATTTT. The V gene is TRBV28, the J gene TRBJ2-3; 10 bases fit TRBD1. J gave up 2 bases and V 6 bases, and 8 bases lay outside the gene matches. CDR3 length equals 16 residues. CDR1 MDHEN and CDR2 SYDVKM come from the germline V gene.

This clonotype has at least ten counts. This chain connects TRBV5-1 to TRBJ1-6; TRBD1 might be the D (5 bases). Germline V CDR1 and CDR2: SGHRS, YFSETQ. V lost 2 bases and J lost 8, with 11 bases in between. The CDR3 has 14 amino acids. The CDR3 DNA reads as TGCGCCAGCAGCTTTACCGGGGCCGATTCACCCCTCCACTTT. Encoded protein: CASSFTGADSPLHF.

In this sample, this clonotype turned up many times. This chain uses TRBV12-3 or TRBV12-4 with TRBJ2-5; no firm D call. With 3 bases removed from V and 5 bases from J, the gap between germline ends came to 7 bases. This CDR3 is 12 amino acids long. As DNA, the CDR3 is TGTGCCAGCAGTTTTCCCTGGGAGACCCAGTACTTC. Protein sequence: CASSFPWETQYF.

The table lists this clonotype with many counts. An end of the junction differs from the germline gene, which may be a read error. The CDR3 spells CASSAAGTSTTDTQYF. For the CDR3, the DNA is TGTGCCAGCAGCGCCGCCGGGACATCTACCACAGATACCCAGTATTTT. This chain connects TRBV7-2 to TRBJ2-3; perhaps TRBD1 as D (6 bases). The CDR3 runs 16 residues. The germline V gene encodes CDR1 SGHTA and CDR2 FQGNSA.

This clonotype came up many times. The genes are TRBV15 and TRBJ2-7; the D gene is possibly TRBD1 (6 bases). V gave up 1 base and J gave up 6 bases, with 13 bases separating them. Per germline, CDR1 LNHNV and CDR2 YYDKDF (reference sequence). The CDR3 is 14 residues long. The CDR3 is CATSRVGQGSEQYF. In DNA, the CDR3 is TGTGCCACCAGCAGAGTCGGGCAGGGGAGCGAGCAGTACTTC.

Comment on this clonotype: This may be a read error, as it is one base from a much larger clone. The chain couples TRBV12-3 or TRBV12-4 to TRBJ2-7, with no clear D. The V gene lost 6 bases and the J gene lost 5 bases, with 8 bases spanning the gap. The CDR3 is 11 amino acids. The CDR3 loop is CASSQDHEQYF. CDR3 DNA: TGTGCCAGCAGCCAAGACCACGAGCAGTACTTC.

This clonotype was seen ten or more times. CDR3 residues: CASSLVGDRAFF. In DNA form, the CDR3 reads TGTGCCAGCAGCTTAGTCGGGGATCGAGCTTTCTTT. This chain uses TRBV7-2 with TRBJ1-1; no firm D call. Trimming removed 1 base at V and 10 bases at J, with 10 bases between. The CDR3 consists of 12 residues. CDR1 and CDR2 from the germline V gene are SGHTA and FQGNSA.

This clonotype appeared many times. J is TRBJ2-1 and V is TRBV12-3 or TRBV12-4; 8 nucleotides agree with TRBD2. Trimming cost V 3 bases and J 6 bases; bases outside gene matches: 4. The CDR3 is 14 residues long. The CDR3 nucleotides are TGTGCCAGCAGTTTTATGCGGGGGGCCAATGAGCAGTTCTTC. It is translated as CASSFMRGANEQFF.

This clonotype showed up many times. The CDR3 DNA reads TGCGCCAGCAGAGAAGGGGTTGGGGCCAACGTCCTGACTTTC. Encoded protein: CASREGVGANVLTF. V gene TRBV5-1 combines with J gene TRBJ2-6, with D perhaps TRBD1 (5 bases). This CDR3 comprises 14 residues. V shed 5 bases and J shed 3 bases, with 9 bases lying between them. CDR1 is SGHRS and CDR2 is YFSETQ in the germline V gene.

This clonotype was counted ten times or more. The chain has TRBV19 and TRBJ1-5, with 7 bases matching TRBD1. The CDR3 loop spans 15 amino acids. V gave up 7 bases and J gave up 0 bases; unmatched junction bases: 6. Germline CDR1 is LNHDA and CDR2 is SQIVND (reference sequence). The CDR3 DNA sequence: TGTGCCAGTACCCCACAGGGGATTAGCAATCAGCCCCAGCATTTT. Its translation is CASTPQGISNQPQHF.

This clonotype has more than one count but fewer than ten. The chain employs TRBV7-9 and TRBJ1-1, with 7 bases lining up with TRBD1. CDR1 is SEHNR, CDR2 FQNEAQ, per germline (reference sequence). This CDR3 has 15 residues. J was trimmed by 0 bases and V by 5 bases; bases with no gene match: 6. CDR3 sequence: CASSTPRGLNTEAFF. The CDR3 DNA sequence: TGTGCCAGCAGCACCCCCAGGGGGTTGAACACTGAAGCTTTCTTT.

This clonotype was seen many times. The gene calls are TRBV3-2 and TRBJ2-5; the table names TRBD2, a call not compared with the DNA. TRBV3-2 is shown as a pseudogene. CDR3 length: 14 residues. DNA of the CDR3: TGTGCCAGCAGCCACGGGACTGGACAAGACACCCAGTACTTT. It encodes CASSHGTGQDTQYF.

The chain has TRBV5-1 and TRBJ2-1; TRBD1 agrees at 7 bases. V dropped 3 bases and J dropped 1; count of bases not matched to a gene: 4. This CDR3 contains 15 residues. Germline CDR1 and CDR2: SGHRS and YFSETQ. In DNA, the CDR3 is TGCGCCAGCAGCTGGGGACAGAGATCCTACAATGAGCAGTTCTTC. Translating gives CASSWGQRSYNEQFF.

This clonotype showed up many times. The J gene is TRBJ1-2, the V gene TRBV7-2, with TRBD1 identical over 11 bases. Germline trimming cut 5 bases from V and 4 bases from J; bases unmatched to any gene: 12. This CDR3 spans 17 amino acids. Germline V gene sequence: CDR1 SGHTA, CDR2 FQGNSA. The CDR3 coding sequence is TGTGCCAGCAGCGTAGGGGGGACAGGGGGTTTGAGCTATGGCTACACCTTC. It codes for CASSVGGTGGLSYGYTF.

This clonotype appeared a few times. Here the CDR3 reads CASRICRKRQAPSGNTIYF. Here the CDR3 DNA reads TGTGCCAGTAGAATATGCCGAAAACGACAGGCACCCTCTGGAAACACCATATATTTT. The chain has TRBV19 and TRBJ1-3, with D possibly matching TRBD1 (6 bases). Between the trimmed V and J ends, which lost 6 bases and 0 bases, there was a span of 24 bases. In germline, CDR1 is LNHDA, CDR2 SQIVND (reference sequence). This CDR3 is built from 19 residues.

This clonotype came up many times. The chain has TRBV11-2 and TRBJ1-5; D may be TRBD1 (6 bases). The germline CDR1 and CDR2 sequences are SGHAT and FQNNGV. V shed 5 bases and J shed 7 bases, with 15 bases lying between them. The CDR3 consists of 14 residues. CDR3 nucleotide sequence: TGTGCCAGCAGCCTGACAGGAGGCGGACAGCCCCAGCATTTT. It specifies CASSLTGGGQPQHF.

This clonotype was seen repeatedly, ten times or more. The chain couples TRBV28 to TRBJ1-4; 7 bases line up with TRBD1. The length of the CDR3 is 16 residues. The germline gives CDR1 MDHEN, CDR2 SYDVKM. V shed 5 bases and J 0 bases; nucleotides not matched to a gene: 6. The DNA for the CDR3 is TGTGCCAGCAGTCTGGAGGGGGCAGCAACTAATGAAAAACTGTTTTTT. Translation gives CASSLEGAATNEKLFF.

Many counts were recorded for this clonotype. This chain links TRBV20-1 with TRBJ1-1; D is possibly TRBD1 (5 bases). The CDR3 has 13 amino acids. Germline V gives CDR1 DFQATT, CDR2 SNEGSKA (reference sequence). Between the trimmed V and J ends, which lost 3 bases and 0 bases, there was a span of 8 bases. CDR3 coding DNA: TGCAGTGCTAGTCAAGGGGTGAACACTGAAGCTTTCTTT. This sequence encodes CSASQGVNTEAFF.

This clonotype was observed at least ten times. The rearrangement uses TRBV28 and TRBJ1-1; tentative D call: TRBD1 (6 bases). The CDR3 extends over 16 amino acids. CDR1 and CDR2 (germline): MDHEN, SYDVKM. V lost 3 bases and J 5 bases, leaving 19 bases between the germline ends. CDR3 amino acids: CASSFRGGDWKTEAFF. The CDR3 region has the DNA TGTGCCAGCAGTTTCCGCGGGGGCGATTGGAAGACTGAAGCTTTCTTT.

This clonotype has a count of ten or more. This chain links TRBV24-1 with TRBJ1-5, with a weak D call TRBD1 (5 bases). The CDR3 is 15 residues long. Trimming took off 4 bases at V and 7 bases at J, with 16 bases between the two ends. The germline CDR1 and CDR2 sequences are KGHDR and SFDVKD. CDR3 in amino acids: CATSDPRAGNQPQHF. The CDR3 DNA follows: TGTGCCACCAGTGACCCCAGGGCCGGAAACCAGCCCCAGCATTTT.

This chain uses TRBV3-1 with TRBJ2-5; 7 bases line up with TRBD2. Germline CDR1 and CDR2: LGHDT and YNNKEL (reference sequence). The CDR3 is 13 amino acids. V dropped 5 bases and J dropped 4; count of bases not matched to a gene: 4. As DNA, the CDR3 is TGTGCCAGCAGCTCCTTAGCGGGAGAGACCCAGTACTTC. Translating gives CASSSLAGETQYF.

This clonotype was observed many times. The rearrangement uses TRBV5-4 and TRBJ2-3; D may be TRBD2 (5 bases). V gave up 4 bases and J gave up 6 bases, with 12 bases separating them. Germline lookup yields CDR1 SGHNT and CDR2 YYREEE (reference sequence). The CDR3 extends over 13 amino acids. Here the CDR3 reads CASSLWRMDTQYF. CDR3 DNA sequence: TGTGCCAGCAGCCTCTGGAGGATGGATACGCAGTATTTT.

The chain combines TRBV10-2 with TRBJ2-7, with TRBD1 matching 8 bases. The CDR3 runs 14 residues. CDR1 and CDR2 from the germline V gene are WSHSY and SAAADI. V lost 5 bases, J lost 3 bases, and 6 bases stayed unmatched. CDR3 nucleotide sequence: TGCGCCAGCAGTTCCCCAGGGGGCTACTACGAGCAGTACTTC. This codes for CASSSPGGYYEQYF.

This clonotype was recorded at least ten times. DNA of the CDR3: TGTGCCAGCAGTTTTAGGTTAGATAGTGGCAGCTACACAGATACGCAGTATTTT. Amino acids: CASSFRLDSGSYTDTQYF. V and J are TRBV12-3 or TRBV12-4 and TRBJ2-3; D is ambiguous. V lost 3 bases to trimming and J lost 2 bases, with 21 bases between them. CDR3 length equals 18 residues.

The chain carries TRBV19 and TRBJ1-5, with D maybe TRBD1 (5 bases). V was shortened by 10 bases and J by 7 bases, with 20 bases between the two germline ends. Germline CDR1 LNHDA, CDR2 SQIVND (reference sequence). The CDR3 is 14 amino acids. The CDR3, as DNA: TGTGCCACCCACTCCAGGGACGGGGACCAGCCCCAGCATTTT. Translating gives CATHSRDGDQPQHF.

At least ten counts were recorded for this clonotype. The CDR3 bases are TGCGCCAGCAGCTTGGGGGGCCCCCCTCGCTACGAGCAGTACTTC. Its protein product is CASSLGGPPRYEQYF. The V and J genes are TRBV5-1 and TRBJ2-7; tentative D call: TRBD1 (5 bases). V was cut by 0 bases and J by 3 bases, with 13 bases left in between. From germline, CDR1 is SGHRS and CDR2 YFSETQ. The CDR3 is made up of 15 amino acids.

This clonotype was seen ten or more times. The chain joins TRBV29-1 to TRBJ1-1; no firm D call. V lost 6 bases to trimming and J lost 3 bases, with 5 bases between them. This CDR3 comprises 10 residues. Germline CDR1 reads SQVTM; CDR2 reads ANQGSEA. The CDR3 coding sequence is TGCAGCGTCACTGACACTGAAGCTTTCTTT. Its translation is CSVTDTEAFF.